This T cell receptor beta chain was recorded in a study of T cells in Graves' hyperthyroidism and ophthalmopathy. TCR beta CDR3 sequences were amplified from RNA transcripts. HTBI primers drove first-round RT-PCR of the TCR CDR3. TCRdb redid the calling of the multiplex PCR reads with MiXCR, one entry per CDR3 protein. The sample shows 500,000 to 750,000 distinct CDR3 sequences, 46% of them seen only once. Inclusive of both ends, the CDR3 amounts to 18 amino acids. Germline CDR1 SGHTA, CDR2 FQGNSA. Patients aged 18 to 65 had newly diagnosed hyperthyroidism that had lasted under 2 months. Uncontrolled infection, other autoimmune disease, pregnancy or lactation disqualified patients from enrolment. To note about this clonotype: The limits of the CDR3 on the DNA are not certain, so only TCRdb's listed CDR3 is given.

The V call is TRBV7-2, the J call TRBJ2-2; no check of the table's D call, TRBD1, against the DNA was made. The sequenced sample consisted of peripheral blood or thyroid tissue (not recorded which). This clonotype was sampled from a woman in her late teens or twenties with Graves' hyperthyroidism. The CDR3 protein is CASRDRDRDIQYFGELFF.